This T cell receptor beta chain stems from a study of T cells in Graves' hyperthyroidism and ophthalmopathy. At the level of the study: The blood sample was taken at first diagnosis, before treatment began. Notes on the study in general: Within blood appeared most thyroid clonotypes that had expanded above 0.001.

The CDR3 sequence is 15 residues long. CDR1 is MNHEY and CDR2 is SMNVEV in the germline V gene (reference sequence). Trimming removed 5 bases from V and 5 bases from J, with 16 bases in between. Amplification of TCR beta CDR3 regions was performed using RNA transcripts as template. The study used the HTBI primer set for a first-round RT-PCR of the TCR CDR3. TCRdb called the multiplex PCR reads again in MiXCR, with one record for every CDR3 protein. In the table there are about 640,000 distinct CDR3 sequences, under 25% of which are singletons. The table lists this clonotype with a few counts. Its antigen is not identified. Criteria for exclusion of patients were uncontrolled infection, other autoimmune disease, pregnancy or lactation.

Sequences were obtained from blood. The rearrangement joins TRBV27 to TRBJ1-5; no clear D. This TCR came from a man younger than 45 with Graves' ophthalmopathy. The CDR3 region is CASSPPPGIDQPQHF. DNA of the CDR3: TGTGCCAGCAGTCCACCCCCGGGGATTGATCAGCCCCAGCATTTT.